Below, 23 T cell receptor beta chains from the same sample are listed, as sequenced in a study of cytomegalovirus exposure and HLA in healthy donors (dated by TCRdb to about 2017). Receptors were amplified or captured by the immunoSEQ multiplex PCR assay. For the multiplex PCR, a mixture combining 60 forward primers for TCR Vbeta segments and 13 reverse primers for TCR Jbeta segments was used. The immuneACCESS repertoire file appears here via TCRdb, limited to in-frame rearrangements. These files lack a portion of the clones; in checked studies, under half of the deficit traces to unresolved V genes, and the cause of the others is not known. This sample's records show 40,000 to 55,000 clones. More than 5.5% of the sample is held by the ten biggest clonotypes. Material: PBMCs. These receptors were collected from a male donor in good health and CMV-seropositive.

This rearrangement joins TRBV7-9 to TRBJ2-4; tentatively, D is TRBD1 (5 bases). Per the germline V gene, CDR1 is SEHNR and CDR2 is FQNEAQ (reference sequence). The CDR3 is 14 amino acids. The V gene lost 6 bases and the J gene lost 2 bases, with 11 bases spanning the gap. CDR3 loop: CASSQTDSKNIQYF. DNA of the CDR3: TGTGCCAGCAGTCAGACAGACTCCAAAAACATTCAGTACTTC. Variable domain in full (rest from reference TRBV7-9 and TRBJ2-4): DTGVSQNPRHKITKRGQNVTFRCDPISEHNRLYWYRQTLGQGPEFLTYFQNEAQLEKSRLLSDRFSAERPKGSFSTLEIQRTEQGDSAMYLCASSQTDSKNIQYFGAGTRLSVL.

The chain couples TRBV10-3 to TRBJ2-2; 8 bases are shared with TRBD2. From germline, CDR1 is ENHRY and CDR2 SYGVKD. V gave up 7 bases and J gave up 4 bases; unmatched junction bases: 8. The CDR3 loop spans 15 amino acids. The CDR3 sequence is CAIKPAGGSTGELFF. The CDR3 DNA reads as TGTGCCATCAAGCCGGCGGGGGGTTCCACCGGGGAGCTGTTTTTT.

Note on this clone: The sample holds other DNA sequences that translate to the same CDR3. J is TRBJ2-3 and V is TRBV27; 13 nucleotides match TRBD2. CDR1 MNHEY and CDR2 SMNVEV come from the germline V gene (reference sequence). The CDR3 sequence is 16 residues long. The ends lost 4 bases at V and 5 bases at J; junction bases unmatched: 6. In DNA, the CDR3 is TGTGCCAGCAGTTCGCTGACTAGCGGGAGGAGAGATACGCAGTATTTT. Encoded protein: CASSSLTSGRRDTQYF.

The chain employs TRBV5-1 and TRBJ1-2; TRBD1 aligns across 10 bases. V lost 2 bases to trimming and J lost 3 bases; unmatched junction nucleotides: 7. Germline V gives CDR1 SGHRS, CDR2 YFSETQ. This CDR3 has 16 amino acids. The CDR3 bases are TGCGCCAGCAGCTTAACCGCCGGGACAGGGGACTATGGCTACACCTTC. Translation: CASSLTAGTGDYGYTF.

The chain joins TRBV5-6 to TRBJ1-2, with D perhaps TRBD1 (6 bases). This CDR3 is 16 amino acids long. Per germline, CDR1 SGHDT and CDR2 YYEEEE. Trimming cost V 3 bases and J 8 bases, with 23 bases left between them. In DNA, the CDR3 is TGTGCCAGCAGCTCTGGGAAGGCCTCCCTAAGGGGGGGCTACACCTTC. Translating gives CASSSGKASLRGGYTF.

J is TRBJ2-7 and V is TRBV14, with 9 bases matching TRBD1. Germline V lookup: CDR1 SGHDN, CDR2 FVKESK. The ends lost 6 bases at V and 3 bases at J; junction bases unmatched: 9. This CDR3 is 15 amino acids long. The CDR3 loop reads CASSQGGQGLYEQYF. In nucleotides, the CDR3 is TGTGCCAGCAGTCAGGGGGGACAGGGACTCTACGAGCAGTACTTC. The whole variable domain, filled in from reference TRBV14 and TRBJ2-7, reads EAGVTQFPSHSVIEKGQTVTLRCDPISGHDNLYWYRRVMGKEIKFLLHFVKESKQDESGMPNNRFLAERTGGTYSTLKVQPAELEDSGVYFCASSQGGQGLYEQYFGPGTRLTVT.

CDR3 sequence: CASSIGTSGGAVGETQYF. CDR3 bases: TGTGCCAGTAGTATTGGGACTAGCGGGGGGGCGGTGGGTGAGACCCAGTACTTC. This chain uses TRBV19 with TRBJ2-5, with TRBD2 matching over 16 bases. Germline V gene lookup returns CDR1 LNHDA and CDR2 SQIVND (reference sequence). Trimming took 3 bases from V and 5 from J; bases not matched to a gene: 9. This CDR3 spans 18 amino acids. Looking up the rest from reference TRBV19 and TRBJ2-5 gives the full variable domain: DGGITQSPKYLFRKEGQNVTLSCEQNLNHDAMYWYRQDPGQGLRLIYYSQIVNDFQKGDIAEGYSVSREKKESFPLTVTSAQKNPTAFYLCASSIGTSGGAVGETQYFGPGTRLLVL.

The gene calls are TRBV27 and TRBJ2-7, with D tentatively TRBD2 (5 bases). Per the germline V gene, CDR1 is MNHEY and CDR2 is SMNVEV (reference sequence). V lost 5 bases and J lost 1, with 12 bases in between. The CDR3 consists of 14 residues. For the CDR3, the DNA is TGTGCCAGCAGTCTCGGACCGGGATCCTACGAGCAGTACTTC. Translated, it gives CASSLGPGSYEQYF.

CDR3 coding DNA: TGTGCCAGCAGGCAGGGGGGAGGCTACGAGCAGTACTTC. It specifies CASRQGGGYEQYF. The rearrangement joins TRBV11-2 to TRBJ2-7, with a possible D match to TRBD1 (7 bases). Germline loops: CDR1 SGHAT, CDR2 FQNNGV. V was trimmed by 6 bases and J by 3 bases, leaving 12 bases between them. This CDR3 has 13 amino acids.

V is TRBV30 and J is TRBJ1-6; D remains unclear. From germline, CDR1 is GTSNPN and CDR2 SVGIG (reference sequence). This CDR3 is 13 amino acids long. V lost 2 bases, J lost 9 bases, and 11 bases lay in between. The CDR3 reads CAWSLLHGSPLHF. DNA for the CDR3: TGTGCCTGGAGTTTACTCCACGGTTCACCCCTCCACTTT.

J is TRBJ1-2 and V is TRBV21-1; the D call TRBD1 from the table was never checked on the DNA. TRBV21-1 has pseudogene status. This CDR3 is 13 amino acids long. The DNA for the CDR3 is TGTGCCAGCCCGCAGGGGCCAGACTATGGCTACACCTTC. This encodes CASPQGPDYGYTF.

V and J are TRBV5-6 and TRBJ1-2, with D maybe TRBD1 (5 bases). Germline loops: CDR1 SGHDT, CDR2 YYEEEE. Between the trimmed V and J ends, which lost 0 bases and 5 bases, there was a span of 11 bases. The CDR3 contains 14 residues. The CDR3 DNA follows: TGTGCCAGCAGCTTGGCCCAGGGCAAATATGGCTACACCTTC. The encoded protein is CASSLAQGKYGYTF.

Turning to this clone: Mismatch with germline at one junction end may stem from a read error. CDR3 sequence (DNA): TGTGCCAGCAGGGAAGCTACCTACGAGCAGTACTTC. Protein: CASREATYEQYF. The chain carries TRBV6-1 and TRBJ2-7; D gene uncertain. CDR3 length: 12 residues. From germline, CDR1 is MNHNS and CDR2 SASEGT.

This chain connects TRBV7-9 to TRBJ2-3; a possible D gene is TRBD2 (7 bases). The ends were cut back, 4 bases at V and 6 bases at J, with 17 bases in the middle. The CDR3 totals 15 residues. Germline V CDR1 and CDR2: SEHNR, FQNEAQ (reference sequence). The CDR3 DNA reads TGTGCCAGCAGCTCCCGACTAGAGGGGGGGGATACGCAGTATTTT. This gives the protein CASSSRLEGGDTQYF. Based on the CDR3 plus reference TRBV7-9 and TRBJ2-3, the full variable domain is DTGVSQNPRHKITKRGQNVTFRCDPISEHNRLYWYRQTLGQGPEFLTYFQNEAQLEKSRLLSDRFSAERPKGSFSTLEIQRTEQGDSAMYLCASSSRLEGGDTQYFGPGTRLTVL.

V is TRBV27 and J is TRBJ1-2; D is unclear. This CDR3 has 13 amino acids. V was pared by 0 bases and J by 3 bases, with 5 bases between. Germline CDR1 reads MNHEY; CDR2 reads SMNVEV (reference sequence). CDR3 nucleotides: TGTGCCAGCAGTTTATCTCCGGACTATGGCTACACCTTC. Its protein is CASSLSPDYGYTF.

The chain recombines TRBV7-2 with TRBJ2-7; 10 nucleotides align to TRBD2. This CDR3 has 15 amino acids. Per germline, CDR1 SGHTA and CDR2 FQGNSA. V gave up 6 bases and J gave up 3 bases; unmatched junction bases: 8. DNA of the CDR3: TGTGCCAGCAGACGCCTAGCGGGGGATAGCTACGAGCAGTACTTC. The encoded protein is CASRRLAGDSYEQYF.

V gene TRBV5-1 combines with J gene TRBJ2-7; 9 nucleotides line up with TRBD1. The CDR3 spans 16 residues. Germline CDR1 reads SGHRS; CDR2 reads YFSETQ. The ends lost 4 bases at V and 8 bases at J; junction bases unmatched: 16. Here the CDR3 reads CASSTGSGTGLIKQYF. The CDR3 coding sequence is TGCGCCAGCAGCACTGGCAGTGGGACAGGGCTGATTAAGCAGTACTTC. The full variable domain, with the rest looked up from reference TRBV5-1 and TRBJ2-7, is KAGVTQTPRYLIKTRGQQVTLSCSPISGHRSVSWYQQTPGQGLQFLFEYFSETQRNKGNFPGRFSGRQFSNSRSEMNVSTLELGDSALYLCASSTGSGTGLIKQYFGPGTRLTVT.

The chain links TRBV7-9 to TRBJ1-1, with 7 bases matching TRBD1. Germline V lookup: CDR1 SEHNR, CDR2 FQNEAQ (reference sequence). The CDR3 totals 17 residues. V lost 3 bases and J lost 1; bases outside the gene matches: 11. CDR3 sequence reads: CASSFLTRDSENTEAFF. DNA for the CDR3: TGTGCCAGCAGCTTCCTAACCCGGGACAGCGAGAACACTGAAGCTTTCTTT.

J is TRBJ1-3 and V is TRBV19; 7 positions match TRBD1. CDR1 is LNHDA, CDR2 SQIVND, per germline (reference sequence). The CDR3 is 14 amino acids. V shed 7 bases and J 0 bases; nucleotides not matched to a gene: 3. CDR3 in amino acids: CASTRTGSGNTIYF. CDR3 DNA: TGTGCCAGTACCCGGACAGGCTCTGGAAACACCATATATTTT.

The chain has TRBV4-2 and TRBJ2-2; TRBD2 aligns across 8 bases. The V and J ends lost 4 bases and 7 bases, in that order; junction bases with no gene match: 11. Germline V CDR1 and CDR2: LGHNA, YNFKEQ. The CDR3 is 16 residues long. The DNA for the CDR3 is TGTGCCAGCAGCCGAAGAAATAGCGGGGATGGCGGGGAGCTGTTTTTT. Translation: CASSRRNSGDGGELFF.

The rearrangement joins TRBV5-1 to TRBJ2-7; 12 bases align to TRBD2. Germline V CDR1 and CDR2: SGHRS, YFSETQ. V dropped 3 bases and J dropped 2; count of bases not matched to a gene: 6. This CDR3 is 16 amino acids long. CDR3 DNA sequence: TGCGCCAGCAGCTCTGCTAGCGGGGGGGTGCCCTACGAGCAGTACTTC. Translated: CASSSASGGVPYEQYF.

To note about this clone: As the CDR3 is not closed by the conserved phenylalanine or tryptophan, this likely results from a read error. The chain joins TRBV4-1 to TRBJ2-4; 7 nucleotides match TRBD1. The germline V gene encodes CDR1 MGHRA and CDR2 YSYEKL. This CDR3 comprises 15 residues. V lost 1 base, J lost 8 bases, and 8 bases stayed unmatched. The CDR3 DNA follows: TGCGCCAGCAGCCAAGGAGACAGGGTCGCGCACATTCAGTACCTC. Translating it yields CASSQGDRVAHIQYL.

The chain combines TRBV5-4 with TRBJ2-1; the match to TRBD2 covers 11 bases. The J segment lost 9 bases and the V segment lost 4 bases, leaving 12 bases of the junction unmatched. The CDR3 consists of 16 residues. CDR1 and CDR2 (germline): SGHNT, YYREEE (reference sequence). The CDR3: CASSPVAGTSGTEQFF. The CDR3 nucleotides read TGTGCCAGCAGCCCAGTCGCCGGGACTAGCGGTACTGAGCAGTTCTTC.